What follows describes a single TCR beta chain. These data come from a study of cytomegalovirus exposure and HLA in healthy donors. Only in-frame clones appear in the TCRdb table, and some are missing; sequencing was by immunoSEQ multiplex PCR. The data show roughly 130,000 clones, with 85% to 90% seen just once and less than 7% held by the top ten. This CDR3 has 18 amino acids. The trim removed 0 bases at V and 4 bases at J, leaving 10 bases unmatched. The germline gives CDR1 SGHRS, CDR2 YFSETQ. The chain links TRBV5-1 to TRBJ2-6; TRBD1 agrees at 7 bases. The receptor was isolated from a woman in her 30s in good health and CMV-seropositive. Material: PBMCs. CDR3 nucleotides: TGCGCCAGCAGCTTGGGGACAGGTTCCCGGACGGGGGCCAACGTCCTGACTTTC. Protein product: CASSLGTGSRTGANVLTF.